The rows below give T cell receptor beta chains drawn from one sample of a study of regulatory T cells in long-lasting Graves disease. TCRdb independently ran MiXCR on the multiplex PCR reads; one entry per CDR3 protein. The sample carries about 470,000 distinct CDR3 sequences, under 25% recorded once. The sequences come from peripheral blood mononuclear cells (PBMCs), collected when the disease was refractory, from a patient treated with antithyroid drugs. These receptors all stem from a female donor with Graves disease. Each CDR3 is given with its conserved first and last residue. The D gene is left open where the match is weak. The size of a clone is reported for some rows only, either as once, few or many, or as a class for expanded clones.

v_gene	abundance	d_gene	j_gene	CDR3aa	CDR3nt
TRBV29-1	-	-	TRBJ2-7	CSVEVGSYEQYF	TGCAGCGTTGAAGTGGGCTCCTACGAGCAGTACTTC
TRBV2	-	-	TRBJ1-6	CASRVGQGRTSPLHF	TGTGCCAGCAGGGTGGGGCAGGGAAGGACTTCACCCCTCCACTTT
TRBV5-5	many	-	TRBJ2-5	CASSLYNGLRETQYF	TGTGCCAGCAGCTTGTATAACGGCTTGAGGGAGACCCAGTACTTC
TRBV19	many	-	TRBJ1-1	CASSIPIRAGEPAEAFF	TGTGCCAGTAGTATCCCGATCCGAGCGGGAGAACCGGCTGAAGCTTTCTTT
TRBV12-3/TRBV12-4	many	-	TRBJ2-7	CASTQAPFEQYF	TGTGCCAGCACCCAGGCTCCCTTCGAGCAGTACTTC
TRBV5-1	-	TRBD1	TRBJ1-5	CASSLETGKEQPQHF	TGCGCCAGCAGCTTGGAGACAGGGAAGGAGCAGCCCCAGCATTTT
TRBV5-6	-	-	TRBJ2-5	CASSLSGAEETQYF	TGTGCCAGCAGCTTGTCAGGGGCTGAAGAGACCCAGTACTTC
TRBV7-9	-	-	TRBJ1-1	CASSTTPSAGTNTEAFF	TGTGCCAGCAGCACCACCCCGTCGGCAGGGACGAACACTGAAGCTTTCTTT
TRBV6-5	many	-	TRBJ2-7	CASSYQTGRDEQYF	TGTGCCAGCAGTTATCAGACAGGGAGGGACGAGCAGTACTTC
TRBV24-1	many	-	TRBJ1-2	CATSDNKPTYGYTF	TGTGCCACCAGTGATAATAAACCTACCTATGGCTACACCTTC
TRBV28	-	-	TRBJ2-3	CASTFEGSDTQYF	TGTGCCAGCACTTTTGAAGGGTCAGATACGCAGTATTTT
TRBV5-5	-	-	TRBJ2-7	CASSPEPPYEQYF	TGTGCCAGCAGCCCAGAGCCACCTTACGAGCAGTACTTC
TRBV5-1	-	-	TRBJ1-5	CASSSTGEINQPQHF	TGCGCCAGCAGCTCGACAGGTGAGATTAATCAGCCCCAGCATTTT
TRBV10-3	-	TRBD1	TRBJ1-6	CAISSRDSNSPLHF	TGTGCCATCAGTTCCCGGGACAGCAATTCACCCCTCCACTTT
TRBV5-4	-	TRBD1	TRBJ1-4	CASSLQGATEKLFF	TGTGCCAGCAGCTTACAGGGGGCGACTGAAAAACTGTTTTTT
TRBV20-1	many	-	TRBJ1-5	CSARVLQIAEPQHF	TGCAGTGCTAGAGTCCTACAAATTGCGGAGCCCCAGCATTTT
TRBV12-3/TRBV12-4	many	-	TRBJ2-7	CASSFSGGMLYF	TGTGCCAGCAGTTTCTCAGGAGGGATGCTGTACTTC
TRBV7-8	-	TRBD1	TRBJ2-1	CASTPQGAAYNEQFF	TGTGCCAGCACTCCTCAGGGGGCCGCTTACAATGAGCAGTTCTTC
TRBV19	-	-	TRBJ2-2	CASSIRPSTGELFF	TGTGCCAGTAGTATAAGGCCCAGCACCGGGGAGCTGTTTTTT
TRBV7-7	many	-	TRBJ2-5	CASSSGEGKTQYF	TGTGCTAGCAGCTCAGGGGAGGGGAAGACCCAGTACTTC
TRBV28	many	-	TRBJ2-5	CASSLRAQRETQYF	TGTGCCAGCAGTCTCCGGGCCCAAAGAGAGACCCAGTACTTC
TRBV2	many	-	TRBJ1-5	CASSVPGQPQHF	TGTGCCAGCAGTGTACCAGGCCAGCCCCAGCATTTT
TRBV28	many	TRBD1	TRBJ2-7	CASSRQGGTYEQYF	TGTGCCAGCAGTCGACAGGGGGGCACCTACGAGCAGTACTTC
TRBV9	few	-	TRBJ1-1	CASSVVEGRAFF	TGTGCCAGCAGCGTAGTCGAGGGGCGGGCTTTCTTT
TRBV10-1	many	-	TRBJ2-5	CASSGGHGSRETQYF	TGCGCCAGCAGTGGGGGGCATGGATCGAGAGAGACCCAGTACTTC
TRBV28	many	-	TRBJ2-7	CASSLPGHSHEQYF	TGTGCCAGCAGTCTCCCCGGTCATTCTCACGAGCAGTACTTC
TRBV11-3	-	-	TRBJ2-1	CASSLEQIYNEQFF	TGTGCCAGCAGCTTAGAACAGATCTACAATGAGCAGTTCTTC
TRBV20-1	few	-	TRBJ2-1	CSARDLPGEQFF	TGCAGTGCTAGAGATCTACCCGGGGAGCAGTTCTTC
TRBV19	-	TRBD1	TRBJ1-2	CASRPDRGNGYTF	TGTGCCAGTAGACCGGACAGGGGAAATGGCTACACCTTC
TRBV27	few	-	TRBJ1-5	CASSWGAGNQPQHF	TGTGCCAGCAGTTGGGGGGCGGGCAATCAGCCCCAGCATTTT
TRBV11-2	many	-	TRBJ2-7	CASSMGDIREQYF	TGTGCCAGCAGCATGGGGGATATCCGAGAGCAGTACTTC
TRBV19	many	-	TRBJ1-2	CASSILIQRPDYGYTF	TGTGCCAGTAGTATACTTATACAGCGACCGGACTATGGCTACACCTTC
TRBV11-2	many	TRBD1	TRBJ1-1	CASSSRTGEVVGMNTEAFF	TGTGCCAGCAGCTCTCGGACAGGGGAAGTGGTGGGCATGAACACTGAAGCTTTCTTT
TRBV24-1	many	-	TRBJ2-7	CATSGGGAGEQYF	TGTGCCACCAGTGGGGGTGGAGCGGGCGAGCAGTACTTC
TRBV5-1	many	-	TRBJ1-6	CASSLEAVHSPLHF	TGCGCCAGCAGCTTGGAGGCAGTACATTCACCCCTCCACTTT